The clone carrying this T cell receptor beta chain was seen only a few times. No antigen is known for it. TCRdb itself ran the 5' RACE reads through MiXCR, one entry per CDR3 protein. The table records more than 1.5 million distinct CDR3 sequences, roughly 35% of them present only once. The trim removed 1 base at V and 5 bases at J, leaving 4 bases unmatched. The CDR3 runs 14 residues. Germline CDR1 reads DFQATT; CDR2 reads SNEGSKA (reference sequence). This entry comes from a study of identical twins. Study results and limitations: A cross-sectional statistical analysis, not follow-up of the same donors, supported the conclusions.

Sequencing was carried out using cord blood. This clonotype was sampled from a newborn girl in good health. V gene TRBV20-1 combines with J gene TRBJ2-7, with 11 bases matching TRBD2. CDR3: CSARALAGGHEQYF. The CDR3 DNA reads TGCAGTGCTAGAGCCCTAGCGGGGGGCCACGAGCAGTACTTC.